Listed here are 15 T cell receptor beta chains from one sample, sequenced in a study of blood T cells in healthy people across ages. Sample-barcoded 5' priming and a J-beta primer mix drove a second PCR of about 7 to 12 cycles. Using its own MiXCR run on the 5' RACE reads, TCRdb lists one record per CDR3 protein. Of fewer than 2,000,000 distinct CDR3 sequences listed, around 42% are singletons. Material for sequencing was blood. Receptors were obtained from a human donor in good health.

The rearrangement uses TRBV9 and TRBJ2-2; 8 nucleotides line up with TRBD1. The V gene's germline CDR1 is SGDLS and CDR2 YYNGEE. This CDR3 has 17 amino acids. The V segment lost 0 bases and the J segment 0 bases; nucleotides outside the gene matches: 4. The CDR3 region has the DNA TGTGCCAGCAGCGTAGTACTGACAGGGGCGAACACCGGGGAGCTGTTTTTT. It specifies CASSVVLTGANTGELFF.

The chain employs TRBV6-2 or TRBV6-3 and TRBJ1-1; D gene uncertain. Trimming left V 6 bases short and J 7 bases short, with 9 bases between. The CDR3 spans 11 residues. In germline, CDR1 is MNHEY, CDR2 SVGEGT. The CDR3 spells CASRTPNEAFF. DNA of the CDR3: TGTGCCAGCAGGACCCCAAATGAAGCTTTCTTT.

This clonotype was detected a few times. A read error may account for a junction end that differs from germline. This sequence joins TRBV20-1 and TRBJ2-6; D gene unclear. In germline, CDR1 is DFQATT, CDR2 SNEGSKA (reference sequence). The length of the CDR3 is 15 residues. CDR3 DNA: TGCAGTGCCAGAGACAACCGCTCTGGGGCCAACGTCCTGACTTTC. Translating it yields CSARDNRSGANVLTF.

A few counts support this clonotype. The V call is TRBV7-7, the J call TRBJ2-4; D gene unclear. The J call may be mistaken, given a closer DNA end match to TRBJ2-5. CDR3 length: 15 amino acids. Per germline, CDR1 SSHAT and CDR2 FNYEAQ (reference sequence). CDR3: CASSPGPEIGETQYF. For the CDR3, the DNA is TGTGCCAGCAGCCCGGGTCCTGAAATTGGAGAGACCCAGTACTTC.

The genes are TRBV5-1 and TRBJ1-1; D gene ambiguous. The V end was cut by 2 bases, the J end by 1 base, with 18 bases between. The CDR3 contains 17 residues. Germline lookup yields CDR1 SGHRS and CDR2 YFSETQ. CDR3 nucleotide sequence: TGCGCCAGCAGCTTAATTGCCAGGCAAAGCCCGAACACTGAAGCTTTCTTT. It yields the protein CASSLIARQSPNTEAFF.

V and J are TRBV6-6 and TRBJ2-7; the D is unclear. CDR3 length equals 15 residues. CDR1 and CDR2 (germline): MNHNY, SVGAGI (reference sequence). V was shortened by 0 bases and J by 4 bases, with 13 bases between the two germline ends. CDR3 bases: TGTGCCAGCAGTTACTCTGAAGAGGTGGGGTACGAGCAGTACTTC. Protein: CASSYSEEVGYEQYF.

The genes are TRBV28 and TRBJ1-5; D perhaps matches TRBD1 (6 bases). Per the germline V gene, CDR1 is MDHEN and CDR2 is SYDVKM. The germline V and J ends were trimmed by 3 bases and 5 bases, with 11 bases remaining between them. The CDR3 has 14 residues. The CDR3 nucleotides are TGTGCCAGCAGTTTCAGGGGCTTCGATCAGCCCCAGCATTTT. Its protein is CASSFRGFDQPQHF.

The gene calls are TRBV7-2 and TRBJ2-5; 12 positions match TRBD2. There are 17 residues in the CDR3. CDR1 is SGHTA, CDR2 FQGNSA, per germline. Trimming at V came to 2 bases and at J to 4 bases, leaving 8 bases not matched to a gene. CDR3 DNA: TGTGCCAGCAGCTTAAGGACTAGCGGGGTACCTCTAGAGACCCAGTACTTC. Protein sequence: CASSLRTSGVPLETQYF.

This clonotype was observed a few times. The genes are TRBV11-1 and TRBJ1-2; D uncertain. V was clipped by 2 bases and J by 0 bases, with 10 bases between them. In germline, CDR1 is SGHAT, CDR2 FQDESV (reference sequence). The CDR3 has 15 residues. Here the CDR3 reads CASSLRAGPNYGYTF. The DNA of the CDR3 is TGTGCCAGCAGCTTACGGGCAGGACCTAACTATGGCTACACCTTC.

CDR3 in DNA: TGTGCCTGGAGTCGGGACAGGGGGGATGAGCAGTTCTTC. Protein product: CAWSRDRGDEQFF. The chain recombines TRBV30 with TRBJ2-1, with TRBD1 identical over 11 bases. This CDR3 is 13 amino acids long. Germline values: CDR1 GTSNPN, CDR2 SVGIG (reference sequence). J gave up 8 bases and V 2 bases, and 2 bases lay outside the gene matches.

The CDR3 region has the DNA TGCGCCAGCAGCTCCGGAAACAGCCACAACGTCCTGACTTTC. Encoded protein: CASSSGNSHNVLTF. The V and J genes are TRBV5-1 and TRBJ2-6; D is uncertain. Germline assignment: CDR1 SGHRS and CDR2 YFSETQ. The V gene lost 3 bases and the J gene lost 9 bases, with 13 bases spanning the gap. The CDR3 contains 14 residues.

This clonotype was picked up a small number of times. Here the CDR3 DNA reads TGTGCCAGCAGCTTACTAGCGGGGGGTTATGGAGATACGCAGTATTTT. Its translation: CASSLLAGGYGDTQYF. The chain combines TRBV7-2 with TRBJ2-3, with 11 bases matching TRBD2. CDR1 SGHTA and CDR2 FQGNSA come from the germline V gene. The CDR3 is made up of 16 amino acids. V shed 2 bases, J shed 5 bases, and the junction held 6 bases outside the gene matches. The full variable domain, completed using reference TRBV7-2 and TRBJ2-3, is GAGVSQSPSNKVTEKGKDVELRCDPISGHTALYWYRQSLGQGLEFLIYFQGNSAPDKSGLPSDRFSAERTGGSVSTLTIQRTQQEDSAVYLCASSLLAGGYGDTQYFGPGTRLTVL.

V gene TRBV29-1 combines with J gene TRBJ2-7; 7 bases align to TRBD2. After removal of 1 base from V and 3 bases from J, the junction contained 12 bases not matched to a gene. Per germline, CDR1 SQVTM and CDR2 ANQGSEA. The CDR3 is made up of 16 amino acids. The CDR3 protein is CSVEAVLTGTNYEQYF. The CDR3, as DNA: TGCAGCGTTGAAGCCGTACTCACCGGGACTAACTACGAGCAGTACTTC.

Only a few counts were recorded for this clonotype. This chain uses TRBV29-1 with TRBJ2-3, with D uncertain. Germline V CDR1 and CDR2: SQVTM, ANQGSEA. The CDR3 totals 11 residues. V lost 3 bases and J lost 4, with 5 bases in between. As DNA, the CDR3 is TGCAGCGTTGATGAGGCAGATACGCAGTATTTT. This gives the protein CSVDEADTQYF.

This clonotype was observed a few times. J is TRBJ2-5 and V is TRBV2; 8 bases align to TRBD1. The J call is uncertain, as TRBJ2-7 better fits the DNA end. Germline CDR1 is SNHLY and CDR2 is FYNNEI. The CDR3 is 15 amino acids. The DNA for the CDR3 is TGTGCCAGCAGTGAAGCGCTAGGACAGGGCTACGAGCAGTACTTC. Amino acids: CASSEALGQGYEQYF.